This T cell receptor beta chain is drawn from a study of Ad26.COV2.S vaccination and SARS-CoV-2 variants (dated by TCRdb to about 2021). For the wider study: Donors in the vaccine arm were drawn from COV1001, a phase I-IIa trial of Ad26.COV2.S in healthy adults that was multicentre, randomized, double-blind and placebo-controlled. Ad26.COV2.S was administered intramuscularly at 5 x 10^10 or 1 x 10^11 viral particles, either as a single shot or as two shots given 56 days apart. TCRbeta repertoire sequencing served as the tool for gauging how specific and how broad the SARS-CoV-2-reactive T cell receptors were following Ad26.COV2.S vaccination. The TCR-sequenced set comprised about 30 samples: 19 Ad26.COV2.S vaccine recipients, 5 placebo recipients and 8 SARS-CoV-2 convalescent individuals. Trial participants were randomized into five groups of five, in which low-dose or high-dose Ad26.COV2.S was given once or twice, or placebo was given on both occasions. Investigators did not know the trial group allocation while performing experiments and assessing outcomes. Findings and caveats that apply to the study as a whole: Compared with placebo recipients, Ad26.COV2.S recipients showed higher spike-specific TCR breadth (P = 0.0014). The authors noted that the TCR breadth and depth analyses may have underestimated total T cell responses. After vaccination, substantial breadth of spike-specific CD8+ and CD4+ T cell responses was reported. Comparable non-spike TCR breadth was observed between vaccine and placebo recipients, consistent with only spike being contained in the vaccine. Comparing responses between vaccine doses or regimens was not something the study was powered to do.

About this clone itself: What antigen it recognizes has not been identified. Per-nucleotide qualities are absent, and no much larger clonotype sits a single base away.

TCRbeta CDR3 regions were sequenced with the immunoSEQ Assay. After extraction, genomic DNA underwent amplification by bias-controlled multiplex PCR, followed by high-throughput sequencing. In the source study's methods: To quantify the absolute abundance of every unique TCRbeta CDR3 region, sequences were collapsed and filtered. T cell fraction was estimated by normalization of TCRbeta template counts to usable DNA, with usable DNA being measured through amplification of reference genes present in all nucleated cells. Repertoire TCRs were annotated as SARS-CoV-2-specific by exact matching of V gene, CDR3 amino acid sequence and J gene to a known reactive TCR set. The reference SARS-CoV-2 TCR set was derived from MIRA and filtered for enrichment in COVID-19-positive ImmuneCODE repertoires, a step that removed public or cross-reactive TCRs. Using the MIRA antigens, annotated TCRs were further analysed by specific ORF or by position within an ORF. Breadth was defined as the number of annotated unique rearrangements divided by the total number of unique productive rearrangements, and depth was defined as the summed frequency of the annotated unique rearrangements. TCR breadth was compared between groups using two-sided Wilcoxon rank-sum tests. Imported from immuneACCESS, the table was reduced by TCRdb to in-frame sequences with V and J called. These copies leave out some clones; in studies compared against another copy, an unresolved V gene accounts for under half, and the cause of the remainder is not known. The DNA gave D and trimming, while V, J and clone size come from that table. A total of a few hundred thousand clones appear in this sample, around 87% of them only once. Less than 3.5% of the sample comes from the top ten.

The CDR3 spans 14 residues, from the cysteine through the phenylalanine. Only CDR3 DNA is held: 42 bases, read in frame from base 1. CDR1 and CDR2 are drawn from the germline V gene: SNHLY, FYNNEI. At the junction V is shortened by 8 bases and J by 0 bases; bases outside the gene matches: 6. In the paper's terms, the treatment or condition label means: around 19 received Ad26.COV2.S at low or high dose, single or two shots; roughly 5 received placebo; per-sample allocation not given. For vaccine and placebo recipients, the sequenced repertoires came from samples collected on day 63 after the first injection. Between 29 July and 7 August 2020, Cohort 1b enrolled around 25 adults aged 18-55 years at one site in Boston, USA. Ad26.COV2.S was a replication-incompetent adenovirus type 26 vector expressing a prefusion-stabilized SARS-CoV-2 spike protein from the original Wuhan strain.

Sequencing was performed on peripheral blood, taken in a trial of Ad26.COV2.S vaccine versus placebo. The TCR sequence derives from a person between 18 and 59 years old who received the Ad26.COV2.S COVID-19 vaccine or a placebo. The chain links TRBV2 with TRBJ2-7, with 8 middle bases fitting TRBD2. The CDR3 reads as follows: CASQKAGVSYEQYF. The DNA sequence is TGTGCCAGCCAAAAAGCGGGGGTCTCCTACGAGCAGTACTTC. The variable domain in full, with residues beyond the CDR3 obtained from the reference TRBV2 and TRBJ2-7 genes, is EPEVTQTPSHQVTQMGQEVILRCVPISNHLYFYWYRQILGQKVEFLVSFYNNEISEKSEIFDDQFSVERPDGSNFTLKIRSTKLEDSAMYFCASQKAGVSYEQYFGPGTRLTVT.